These T cell receptor beta chains were read from a single sample in a study of shared clonotypes between healthy human individuals. TCRdb's table, derived via immunoSEQ multiplex PCR, lists solely in-frame clones and lacks some. Here the sample spans about 710,000 clones, 72% being singletons. The sequenced material came from memory CD4+ T cells sorted from blood. The receptors derive from a woman younger than 45 in good health. Both conserved end residues are part of each CDR3. A D gene is named only where the DNA matches it firmly. Clone size, where shown, is once, few, many, or a class for clones that have expanded.

>NA|TRBV7-3|NA|TRBJ1-3
TGTGCCAGCAGCCCTCCGACGAGCTCTGGAAACACCATATATTTT
CASSPPTSSGNTIYF
>NA|TRBV21-1|NA|TRBJ2-6
TGTGCCAGCAGCAAAGCTGTCACAGGGCCCGGGGCCAACGTCCTGACTTTC
CASSKAVTGPGANVLTF
>NA|TRBV27|NA|TRBJ2-5
TGTGCCAGCAGTTCACGACAAGAGACCCAGTACTTC
CASSSRQETQYF
>NA|TRBV1|NA|TRBJ2-7
TGCACCAGCAGCCAAGATCCCGGAACTAGCGGGAGGTCTCTCGCCCCCTACGAGCAGTACTTC
CTSSQDPGTSGRSLAPYEQYF
>NA|TRBV20-1|NA|TRBJ2-5
TGCAGTGCTAGGCAGGGGAGGCAGTACTTC
CSARQGRQYF
>NA|TRBV18|NA|TRBJ1-1
TGTGCCAGCTCACGCACAGGCGCTGAAGCTTTCTTT
CASSRTGAEAFF
>NA|TRBV19|NA|TRBJ1-2
TGTGCCAGTCCCCCTTCACGGACAGTTATCGGTGGCTACACCTTC
CASPPSRTVIGGYTF
>TRBD2|TRBV10-1|NA|TRBJ2-7
TGCGCCAGCCCAACTAATAACTCTAGCGGGTTCTCCTACGAGCAGTACTTC
CASPTNNSSGFSYEQYF
>NA|TRBV4-1|NA|TRBJ1-2
TGCGCCAGCAGCCAAGATGGGAGGGGGGCTAACTATGGCTACACCTTC
CASSQDGRGANYGYTF
>NA|TRBV5-8|NA|TRBJ1-4
TGTGCCAGCAGCTTCCGGGCAACTAATGAAAAACTGTTTTTT
CASSFRATNEKLFF
>TRBD1|TRBV7-6|NA|TRBJ2-3
TGTGCCAGCAGCTTAGTGAGGACAGGGTCAGATACGCAGTATTTT
CASSLVRTGSDTQYF
>NA|TRBV7-2|NA|TRBJ1-5
TGTGCCAGCAGCTTAGGTCCGGGTTTAGGTCAGCCCCAGCATTTT
CASSLGPGLGQPQHF
>NA|TRBV6-1|NA|TRBJ2-3
TGTGCCAGCAGTCGCGAGTCGACTAAGGTAGATACGCAGTATTTT
CASSRESTKVDTQYF
>NA|TRBV2|NA|TRBJ1-4
TGTGCCAGCAGTTTACAACAGGGAGTTCGCGAAAAACTGTTTTTT
CASSLQQGVREKLFF
>NA|TRBV6-5|NA|TRBJ2-2
TGTGCCAGCAGATCGACTGGGGGGCCCGTGGGGGAGCTGTTTTTT
CASRSTGGPVGELFF
>NA|TRBV19|NA|TRBJ1-2
TGTGCCAGTGTGGGGTTTGACTATGGCTACACCTTC
CASVGFDYGYTF
>TRBD1|TRBV28|few|TRBJ2-5
TGTGCCAGCAGGAATGCAGGGGGTCAGTCGAAGGAGACCCAGTACTTC
CASRNAGGQSKETQYF